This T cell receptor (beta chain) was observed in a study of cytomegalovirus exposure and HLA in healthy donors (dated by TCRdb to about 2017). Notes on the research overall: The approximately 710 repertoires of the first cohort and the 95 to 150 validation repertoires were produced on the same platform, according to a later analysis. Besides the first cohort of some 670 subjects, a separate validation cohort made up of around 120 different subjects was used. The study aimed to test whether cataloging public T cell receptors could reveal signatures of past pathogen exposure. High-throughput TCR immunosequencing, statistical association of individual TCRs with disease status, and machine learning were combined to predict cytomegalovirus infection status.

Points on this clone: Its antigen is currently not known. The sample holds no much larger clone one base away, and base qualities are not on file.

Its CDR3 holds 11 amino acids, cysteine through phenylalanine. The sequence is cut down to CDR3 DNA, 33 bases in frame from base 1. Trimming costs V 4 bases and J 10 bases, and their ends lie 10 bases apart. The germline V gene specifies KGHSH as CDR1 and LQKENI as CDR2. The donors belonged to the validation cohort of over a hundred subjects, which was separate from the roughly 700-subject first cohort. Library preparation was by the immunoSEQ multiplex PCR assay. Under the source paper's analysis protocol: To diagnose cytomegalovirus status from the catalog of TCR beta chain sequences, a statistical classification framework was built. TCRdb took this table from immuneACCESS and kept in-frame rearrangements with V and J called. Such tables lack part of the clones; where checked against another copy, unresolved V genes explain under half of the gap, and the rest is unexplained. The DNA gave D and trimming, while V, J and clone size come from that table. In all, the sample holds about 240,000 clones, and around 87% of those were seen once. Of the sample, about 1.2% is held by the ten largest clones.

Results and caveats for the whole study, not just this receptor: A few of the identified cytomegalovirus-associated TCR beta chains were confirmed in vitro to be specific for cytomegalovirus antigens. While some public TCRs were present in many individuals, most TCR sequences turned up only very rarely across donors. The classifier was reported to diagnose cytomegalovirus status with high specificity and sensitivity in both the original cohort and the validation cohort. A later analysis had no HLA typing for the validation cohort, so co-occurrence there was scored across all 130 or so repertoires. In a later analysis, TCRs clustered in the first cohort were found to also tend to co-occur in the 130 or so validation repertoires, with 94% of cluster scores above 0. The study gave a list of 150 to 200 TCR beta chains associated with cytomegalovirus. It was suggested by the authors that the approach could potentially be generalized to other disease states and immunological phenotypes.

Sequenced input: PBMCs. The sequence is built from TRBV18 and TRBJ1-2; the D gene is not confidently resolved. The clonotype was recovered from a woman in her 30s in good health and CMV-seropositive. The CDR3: CASSLQTFYTF. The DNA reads TGTGCCAGCTCACTACAGACCTTCTACACCTTC.